The TCR beta chain under discussion was sequenced for a study of shared clonotypes between healthy human individuals. Findings of the study overall: Represented genetic and exposure-history diversity was restricted by having few donors.

About this clone itself: What it binds is unknown.

Profiled with immunoSEQ multiplex PCR; TCRdb holds only in-frame clones, not every one. The table records around 1.6 million clones, approximately 98% of them present only once. CDR3 length: 14 residues. Germline loops: CDR1 SGDLS, CDR2 YYNGEE. The V end was cut by 2 bases, the J end by 0 bases, with 5 bases between. The source material was naive CD4+ T cells sorted from blood. Subset: CD45RA+ positively selected. The origin of this receptor is a man aged 25-45 years in good health. The V and J genes are TRBV9 and TRBJ1-4; D gene ambiguous. The CDR3 DNA follows: TGTGCCAGCAGCGTTTTAGCAACTAATGAAAAACTGTTTTTT. This translates into CASSVLATNEKLFF.